A selection of T cell receptor beta chains follows, all from one sample in a study of cytomegalovirus exposure and HLA in healthy donors. Assay used: immunoSEQ multiplex PCR; TCRdb lists only in-frame clones, some missing. Of 130,000 or so clones listed, roughly 79% are singletons. The sequencing input was PBMCs. Receptors originate from a woman between 35 and 50 years old in good health and CMV-seronegative. CDR3s include the opening cysteine and the closing phenylalanine or tryptophan. Fields, in order: clone size, D gene, J gene, V gene, CDR3 DNA, CDR3 protein. D genes are given only for firm matches. Some rows mark clone size as missing; the rest say once, few, many or name a class of expanded clone.

>-|TRBD1|TRBJ1-2|TRBV5-4
TGTGCCAGCAGCTTGAAGAGGGGGACAGGGGACTATGGCTACACCTTC
CASSLKRGTGDYGYTF
>-|-|TRBJ1-1|TRBV30
TGTGCCTGGAGTGTACCCATATGGAGGAACACTGAAGCTTTCTTT
CAWSVPIWRNTEAFF
>-|TRBD2|TRBJ2-5|TRBV14
TGTGCCAGCAGCCAAGGTTTCCTAGCGGACCCCCGGAGAGAGACCCAGTACTTC
CASSQGFLADPRRETQYF
>once|TRBD1|TRBJ1-6|TRBV30
TGTGCCTGGAGTACAGGGGAGGTTTCACCCCTCCACTTT
CAWSTGEVSPLHF
>-|TRBD1|TRBJ1-1|TRBV4-1
TGCGCCAGCAGCCAAACCGACAGGGTGGCTTTCTTT
CASSQTDRVAFF
>-|-|TRBJ1-4|TRBV6-5
TGTGCCAGCGCGAGGTACCATAATGAAAAACTGTTTTTT
CASARYHNEKLFF
>once|-|TRBJ2-1|TRBV14
TGTGCCAGCAGCCGAGGGACTCCGGCTTACAATGAGCAGTTCTTC
CASSRGTPAYNEQFF
>-|TRBD2|TRBJ2-7|TRBV7-9
TGTGCCAGCAGCAACCTAGCGGGAGAACTATACGAGCAGTACTTC
CASSNLAGELYEQYF
>-|TRBD1|TRBJ1-1|TRBV5-1
TGCGCCAGCAGCGGCCGGGACAGGGGCACTGAAGCTTTCTTT
CASSGRDRGTEAFF
>few|TRBD2|TRBJ2-2|TRBV2
TGTGCCAGCAGTCTAGCGGGGCCCCTGGGAAGCGGGGAGCTGTTTTTT
CASSLAGPLGSGELFF
>-|-|TRBJ1-1|TRBV7-9
TGTGCCAGCAGCTTAGTTGGGGCTTGGAACACTGAAGCTTTCTTT
CASSLVGAWNTEAFF
>-|TRBD2|TRBJ2-7|TRBV6-1
TGTGCCAGCAGTGAACAGCTCGGCGGGGGGAGTTACGAGCAGTACTTC
CASSEQLGGGSYEQYF
>few|TRBD1|TRBJ1-1|TRBV29-1
TGCAGCGTTGAAGCCACAGGGGGGTACACTGAAGCTTTCTTT
CSVEATGGYTEAFF
>-|TRBD2|TRBJ2-7|TRBV19
TGTGCCAGTAGTCAAAAAGGGACTAGCGGGAGTGGTAATTACGAGCAGTACTTC
CASSQKGTSGSGNYEQYF